Sequencing of this T cell receptor beta chain was carried out in a study of identical twins. The study, taken as a whole, reports: Some out-of-frame alpha sequences were shared by twins, and these showed excess low generation probability. The abundant beta clonotypes from cord blood had fewer insertions, and memory repertoires had none of this.

This CDR3 contains 15 residues. Germline CDR1 MNHEY, CDR2 SVGEGT. V was clipped by 4 bases and J by 5 bases, with 17 bases between them. A universal primer site arose from template switching, and cDNA bore unique molecular identifiers. TCRdb fed the 5' RACE reads into MiXCR, producing one record per CDR3 protein. The data show about 240,000 distinct CDR3 sequences, with 10% seen just once and 9% to 10% held by the top ten. The table lists this clonotype with many counts. Its antigen is as yet unknown. Sequencing used memory T cells sorted from blood. The V gene is TRBV6-2 or TRBV6-3, the J gene TRBJ1-1; possibly TRBD1 for D (5 bases). The sequence derives from a man aged 45 to 65 in good health. The CDR3 DNA reads as TGTGCCAGCAGTTCCGGGATGGGGGGGAGGACTGAAGCTTTCTTT. The encoded protein is CASSSGMGGRTEAFF.